The 16 T cell receptor beta chains below all came from one sample that was sequenced in a study of chemoradiotherapy in HPV16-positive cancers. Sequencing used immunoSEQ multiplex PCR; TCRdb keeps in-frame clones, though not all of them. The sample includes approximately 9,300 clones, more than 65% of them seen just once. This specimen consisted of blood, obtained from a patient who underwent chemoradiotherapy. These receptor sequences come from a human donor with HPV-associated anogenital cancer.

CDR3 nucleotides: TGTGCCAGCAGTGTTACTAGGGGGTCGAACACCGGGGAGCTGTTTTTT. Translating gives CASSVTRGSNTGELFF. The chain employs TRBV27 and TRBJ2-2; D may be TRBD1 (6 bases). The CDR3 has 16 residues. CDR1 is MNHEY and CDR2 is SMNVEV in the germline V gene (reference sequence). V was clipped by 5 bases and J by 0 bases, with 13 bases between them.

The V gene is TRBV18, the J gene TRBJ1-4; TRBD1 aligns across 7 bases. J lost 7 bases, V lost 2 bases, and 7 bases had no gene match. Germline CDR1 reads KGHSH; CDR2 reads LQKENI. This CDR3 has 15 residues. The CDR3 bases are TGTGCCAGCTCACCAAGGGGGCAGTTTGGTGAAAAACTGTTTTTT. Amino acids: CASSPRGQFGEKLFF.

With regard to this clone: At one boundary the junction diverges from the germline segment, which might be a read error. The J gene is TRBJ1-5, the V gene TRBV18, with D perhaps matching TRBD1 (5 bases). This CDR3 has 15 residues. Per germline, CDR1 KGHSH and CDR2 LQKENI. Written as DNA, the CDR3 is TGTGCCGGCTCACCGGGGGGAAATAGCAATCAGCCCCAGCATTTT. Translated, it gives CAGSPGGNSNQPQHF.

This chain uses TRBV6-5 with TRBJ1-6; the D is unclear. The CDR3 is made up of 14 amino acids. Trimming left V 5 bases short and J 5 bases short, with 10 bases between. Germline lookup yields CDR1 MNHEY and CDR2 SVGAGI. For the CDR3, the DNA is TGTGCCAGCAGTGGTAGCCTAAATAATTCACCCCTCCACTTT. Encoded protein: CASSGSLNNSPLHF.

This chain connects TRBV2 to TRBJ1-2; D uncertain. The CDR3 runs 13 residues. V shed 6 bases and J shed 5 bases, with 13 bases lying between them. CDR1 is SNHLY, CDR2 FYNNEI, per germline. The CDR3 region is CASRLTNAYGYTF. CDR3 DNA sequence: TGTGCCAGCAGATTGACAAATGCTTATGGCTACACCTTC.

The chain carries TRBV7-9 and TRBJ2-7; TRBD1 matches 7 bases. After removal of 8 bases from V and 4 bases from J, the junction contained 8 bases not matched to a gene. CDR3 length: 13 residues. CDR1 and CDR2 from the germline V gene are SEHNR and FQNEAQ (reference sequence). The CDR3 sequence is CASGGQVSYEQYF. CDR3 DNA sequence: TGTGCCAGCGGCGGACAGGTGTCTTACGAGCAGTACTTC. Full variable domain (remainder filled in from reference TRBV7-9 and TRBJ2-7): DTGVSQNPRHKITKRGQNVTFRCDPISEHNRLYWYRQTLGQGPEFLTYFQNEAQLEKSRLLSDRFSAERPKGSFSTLEIQRTEQGDSAMYLCASGGQVSYEQYFGPGTRLTVT.

The chain is built from TRBV7-6 and TRBJ2-2, with a tentative D call TRBD2 (6 bases). V dropped 3 bases and J dropped 2 bases, with 13 bases sitting between them. The germline gives CDR1 SGHVS, CDR2 FNYEAQ. The CDR3 totals 16 residues. The CDR3: CASSLSASDNTGELFF. The CDR3 nucleotides are TGTGCCAGCAGCTTGTCTGCTAGCGACAACACCGGGGAGCTGTTTTTT.

V gene TRBV18 combines with J gene TRBJ2-7; TRBD1 aligns across 12 bases. The V gene's germline CDR1 is KGHSH and CDR2 LQKENI. The CDR3 has 15 amino acids. J lost 1 base, V lost 3 bases, and 1 base had no gene match. CDR3 loop: CASSPGQGASYEQYF. The DNA for the CDR3 is TGTGCCAGCTCACCGGGACAGGGGGCTTCCTACGAGCAGTACTTC.

V and J are TRBV11-2 and TRBJ2-7, with D possibly matching TRBD1 (5 bases). CDR1 and CDR2 from the germline V gene are SGHAT and FQNNGV. V gave up 2 bases and J gave up 5 bases, with 7 bases separating them. The CDR3 is made up of 12 amino acids. The CDR3 bases are TGTGCCAGCAGCTTAACAGGTAACGAGCAGTACTTC. The encoded protein is CASSLTGNEQYF. Complete variable domain (other parts from reference TRBV11-2 and TRBJ2-7): EAGVAQSPRYKIIEKRQSVAFWCNPISGHATLYWYQQILGQGPKLLIQFQNNGVVDDSQLPKDRFSAERLKGVDSTLKIQPAKLEDSAVYLCASSLTGNEQYFGPGTRLTVT.

The chain recombines TRBV5-4 with TRBJ1-1, with TRBD1 as a possible D gene (5 bases). This CDR3 is built from 11 residues. Trimming left V 2 bases short and J 7 bases short, with 6 bases between. Germline CDR1 and CDR2: SGHNT and YYREEE (reference sequence). CDR3 protein: CASSFGGEAFF. CDR3 DNA: TGTGCCAGCAGCTTTGGGGGTGAAGCTTTCTTT.

CDR3 DNA sequence: TGTGTCAGAAGCTGGAGACAGGGTGGGAATGAAAAACTGTTTTTT. Translating gives CVRSWRQGGNEKLFF. The chain employs TRBV7-5 and TRBJ1-4; the table calls TRBD1, which could not be checked here. TRBV7-5 is an annotated pseudogene. This CDR3 has 15 residues.

The chain carries TRBV9 and TRBJ2-7, with TRBD1 matching over 7 bases. Germline V gives CDR1 SGDLS, CDR2 YYNGEE. Trimming took 4 bases from V and 3 from J; bases not matched to a gene: 10. CDR3 length: 15 residues. The CDR3 region has the DNA TGTGCCAGCAGCTTCCGGGACAGCCCTTACTACGAGCAGTACTTC. As protein: CASSFRDSPYYEQYF.

J is TRBJ1-2 and V is TRBV6-1, with TRBD1 matching 10 bases. CDR3 length: 15 amino acids. V was clipped by 3 bases and J by 7 bases; unmatched bases: 8. CDR1 is MNHNS and CDR2 is SASEGT in the germline V gene. In DNA, the CDR3 is TGTGCCAGCAGTGAGAGGACAGGGGGGCCCTCTGGCTACACCTTC. Amino acid sequence: CASSERTGGPSGYTF.

This chain uses TRBV11-3 with TRBJ2-2; no clear D gene. The germline CDR1 and CDR2 sequences are SGHNT and YENEEA. CDR3 size: 16 residues. V was pared by 5 bases and J by 1 base, with 14 bases between. The CDR3 sequence: CASSPRSQMNTGELFF. The DNA of the CDR3 is TGTGCCAGCAGCCCAAGATCCCAGATGAACACCGGGGAGCTGTTTTTT.

The chain has TRBV7-9 and TRBJ2-1; 8 bases are a match to TRBD2. The CDR3 contains 16 residues. V was clipped by 4 bases and J by 8 bases; unmatched bases: 13. The V gene's germline CDR1 is SEHNR and CDR2 FQNEAQ (reference sequence). The CDR3 sequence: CASSYRSGGALDEQFF. CDR3 DNA sequence: TGTGCCAGCAGCTATCGAAGCGGGGGAGCCTTGGATGAGCAGTTCTTC.

The chain couples TRBV7-9 to TRBJ2-3; 10 positions agree with TRBD2. J gave up 4 bases and V 4 bases, and 5 bases lay outside the gene matches. Germline CDR1 and CDR2: SEHNR and FQNEAQ (reference sequence). The CDR3 totals 15 residues. The CDR3 sequence is CASSWRTSGADTQYF. The CDR3 DNA reads TGTGCCAGCAGCTGGAGGACTAGCGGAGCAGATACGCAGTATTTT.